These 22 T cell receptor beta chains were all obtained from the same sample, sequenced in a study of molecular identifiers for immune sequencing clone quantification. One entry per CDR3 protein results from TCRdb running MiXCR on the PCR reads. The sample carries hundreds of thousands of distinct CDR3 sequences, about 25% recorded once. Sequenced sample: naive CD8+ T cells from blood, with Jurkat cell RNA spiked in. Regarding subset: FACS-sorted CD8+CD4-CCR7+CD45RA+ naive T cells. These receptors were collected from a human donor in good health. Some libraries in this study had Jurkat cell RNA spiked in.

The chain links TRBV5-8 to TRBJ1-5; D perhaps matches TRBD1 (5 bases). The germline CDR1 and CDR2 sequences are SGHTS and YDEGEE. The CDR3 totals 14 residues. The V and J ends lost 4 bases and 5 bases respectively, with 13 bases between them. The CDR3 protein is CASSPKAGDQPQHF. The CDR3 coding sequence is TGTGCCAGCAGCCCCAAAGCGGGGGATCAGCCCCAGCATTTT.

CDR3 sequence: CASPLPGASGATGELFF. CDR3 nucleotides: TGTGCCAGCCCCCTCCCCGGGGCTAGCGGGGCCACCGGGGAGCTGTTTTTT. V is TRBV7-9 and J is TRBJ2-2; 9 nucleotides align to TRBD2. The V and J ends lost 8 bases and 4 bases, in that order; junction bases with no gene match: 14. Germline values: CDR1 SEHNR, CDR2 FQNEAQ (reference sequence). The CDR3 has 17 amino acids.

On this clonotype itself: This may be a read error: a much more frequent sequence differs by one nucleotide. V usage is TRBV4-3 and J usage is TRBJ2-4; D gene unclear. The CDR3 consists of 18 residues. The germline V gene has CDR1 LGHNA and CDR2 YSLEER. The CDR3 spells CASSQDRLGIATKTIQYF. CDR3 DNA sequence: TGCGCCAGCAGCCAAGATCGGCTTGGGATTGCGACCAAAACCATTCAGTACTTC.

In regard to this clonotype: This clone may be a read error of a much larger clone one base away. This chain uses TRBV10-3 with TRBJ1-3; TRBD1 is a possible D gene (6 bases). CDR1 ENHRY and CDR2 SYGVKD come from the germline V gene. The CDR3 runs 16 residues. This CDR3 reads CAISELQAGAGNTMYF. Written as DNA, the CDR3 is TGTGCCATCAGTGAACTCCAGGCAGGGGCTGGAAACACCATGTATTTT.

A remark on this clonotype: Mismatch with germline at one junction end may stem from a read error. This rearrangement joins TRBV27 to TRBJ2-1; a weak D match, TRBD1 (6 bases). Germline CDR1 is MNHEY and CDR2 is SMNVEV (reference sequence). The CDR3 sequence is 16 residues long. The CDR3 region has the DNA TGTGCCAGCAGTATCCTCACAGGGTATACCTACAATGAGCAGCTCTTC. Amino acids: CASSILTGYTYNEQLF.

At least ten counts were recorded for this clonotype. The chain combines TRBV4-2 with TRBJ2-4, with D hard to call. V lost 0 bases to trimming and J lost 7 bases, with 13 bases between them. Germline V CDR1 and CDR2: LGHNA, YNFKEQ. This CDR3 is 15 amino acids long. In DNA, the CDR3 is TGTGCCAGCAGCCAAGATCCTGGTCTATCGAACATTCAGTACTTC. It specifies CASSQDPGLSNIQYF.

This clonotype was counted between two and nine times. The chain recombines TRBV9 with TRBJ2-2; a weak D match, TRBD1 (6 bases). The germline CDR1 and CDR2 sequences are SGDLS and YYNGEE. The germline V and J ends were trimmed by 3 bases and 0 bases, with 12 bases remaining between them. The CDR3 length is 16 residues. For the CDR3, the DNA is TGTGCCAGCAGCGAACAGGGATACTCGAACACCGGGGAGCTGTTTTTT. It yields the protein CASSEQGYSNTGELFF.

This chain uses TRBV6-5 with TRBJ2-7; a weak D match, TRBD2 (5 bases). The CDR3 covers 13 residues. Per the germline V gene, CDR1 is MNHEY and CDR2 is SVGAGI. The germline V and J ends were trimmed by 9 bases and 2 bases, with 14 bases remaining between them. The CDR3 DNA follows: TGTGCCAGTAAAGGAGGAACCCCCTACGAGCAGTACTTC. Its protein is CASKGGTPYEQYF.

This clonotype showed up just a few times. This chain uses TRBV5-1 with TRBJ1-5, with D possibly being TRBD1 (5 bases). Trimming cost V 0 bases and J 0 bases, with 10 bases left between them. In germline, CDR1 is SGHRS, CDR2 YFSETQ. The length of the CDR3 is 16 residues. CDR3 nucleotide sequence: TGCGCCAGCAGCTTGGGGGACCCATATAGCAATCAGCCCCAGCATTTT. Its protein is CASSLGDPYSNQPQHF.

This clonotype was detected ten times or more. The genes are TRBV7-9 and TRBJ2-3, with no clear D. The CDR3 consists of 12 residues. The germline gives CDR1 SEHNR, CDR2 FQNEAQ (reference sequence). With 2 bases removed from V and 4 bases from J, the gap between germline ends came to 4 bases. CDR3 protein: CASSLSPDTQYF. The CDR3 DNA is TGTGCCAGCAGCTTAAGCCCAGATACGCAGTATTTT.

This clonotype showed up just a few times. The rearrangement joins TRBV2 to TRBJ1-3; D is unresolved. The V gene's germline CDR1 is SNHLY and CDR2 FYNNEI. V was shortened by 7 bases and J by 0 bases, with 13 bases between the two germline ends. The CDR3 loop spans 15 amino acids. CDR3 amino acids: CASKDQADSGNTIYF. The CDR3 DNA reads as TGTGCCAGCAAGGATCAGGCGGACTCTGGAAACACCATATATTTT.

This clonotype has at least ten counts. The genes are TRBV12-3 or TRBV12-4 and TRBJ2-3; no firm D call. With 5 bases removed from V and 2 bases from J, the gap between germline ends came to 17 bases. CDR3 size: 16 residues. The DNA for the CDR3 is TGTGCCAGCAGTACTCCAACTACCGGAGACACAGATACGCAGTATTTT. Amino acid sequence: CASSTPTTGDTDTQYF.

This clonotype has a count of ten or more. The rearrangement links TRBV29-1 to TRBJ2-1, with 14 bases aligning to TRBD2. V lost 4 bases, J lost 4 bases, and 3 bases stayed unmatched. The CDR3 has 15 amino acids. Germline CDR1 reads SQVTM; CDR2 reads ANQGSEA. The CDR3 nucleotides are TGCAGCGTTGCGGGACTAGCGGGAGCTTACAATGAGCAGTTCTTC. It translates to CSVAGLAGAYNEQFF.

This clonotype was seen at least ten times. The V and J genes are TRBV5-4 and TRBJ2-3; possible D gene TRBD2, 6 bases. V lost 0 bases, J lost 2 bases, and 10 bases lay in between. From germline, CDR1 is SGHNT and CDR2 YYREEE (reference sequence). The CDR3 extends over 15 amino acids. CDR3 DNA: TGTGCCAGCAGCTTGGCGGGACTCCCCACAGATACGCAGTATTTT. As protein: CASSLAGLPTDTQYF.

This clonotype was counted ten times or more. The rearrangement links TRBV2 to TRBJ2-7; TRBD2 matches at 9 bases. Germline loops: CDR1 SNHLY, CDR2 FYNNEI. The trim removed 6 bases at V and 5 bases at J, leaving 14 bases unmatched. The CDR3 is 16 residues long. The CDR3, as DNA: TGTGCCAGCAGGGCCGTAATTAGCGGGAGTGCCCACGAGCAGTACTTC. Translating it yields CASRAVISGSAHEQYF.

This clonotype occurred many times. The chain combines TRBV27 with TRBJ1-5, with 8 positions matching TRBD1. V trimming: 5 bases; J trimming: 0 bases; junction bases outside the gene matches: 6. The CDR3 runs 16 residues. Germline V gene data show CDR1 as MNHEY and CDR2 as SMNVEV (reference sequence). The CDR3 DNA reads as TGTGCCAGCAGTCAACAGGGGGTTTATAGCAATCAGCCCCAGCATTTT. Its translation is CASSQQGVYSNQPQHF.

The rearrangement links TRBV12-3 or TRBV12-4 to TRBJ2-7; the match to TRBD1 covers 9 bases. With V trimmed by 5 bases and J by 5 bases, 13 bases remained unmatched. There are 16 residues in the CDR3. CDR3 residues: CASSPTGQGLVHEQYF. DNA of the CDR3: TGTGCCAGCAGTCCGACCGGACAGGGGTTGGTGCACGAGCAGTACTTC.

As to this clonotype: This could be a read error, since a much larger clone is one nucleotide away. This chain connects TRBV7-9 to TRBJ1-2, with D hard to call. CDR1 and CDR2 from the germline V gene are SEHNR and FQNEAQ (reference sequence). V was shortened by 4 bases and J by 5 bases, with 11 bases between the two germline ends. The CDR3 totals 13 residues. DNA of the CDR3: TGTGCCAGCAGCTCGAGCAGGAATTATGGCTACACCTTC. Protein sequence: CASSSSRNYGYTF.

This clonotype came up many times. The V and J genes are TRBV5-4 and TRBJ2-1; possibly TRBD2 for D (6 bases). Trimming stripped 5 bases from V and 0 bases from J, with 12 bases between. Germline lookup yields CDR1 SGHNT and CDR2 YYREEE (reference sequence). The CDR3 is 15 residues long. This CDR3 reads CASRLSSDSYNEQFF. In DNA form, the CDR3 reads TGTGCCAGCAGGCTATCTAGCGACTCCTACAATGAGCAGTTCTTC. The entire variable domain, with the rest obtained from reference TRBV5-4 and TRBJ2-1, is as follows: ETGVTQSPTHLIKTRGQQVTLRCSSQSGHNTVSWYQQALGQGPQFIFQYYREEENGRGNFPPRFSGLQFPNYSSELNVNALELDDSALYLCASRLSSDSYNEQFFGPGTRLTVL.

This clonotype was counted between two and nine times. The V call is TRBV2, the J call TRBJ1-1; no reliable D call. The CDR3 length is 14 residues. V shed 6 bases and J shed 3 bases, with 14 bases lying between them. CDR1 and CDR2 from the germline V gene are SNHLY and FYNNEI. The CDR3 DNA sequence: TGTGCCAGCAGCCGCGGGGTGCAGCACACTGAAGCTTTCTTT. As protein: CASSRGVQHTEAFF.

This chain uses TRBV20-1 with TRBJ2-1, with D possibly being TRBD1 (5 bases). The CDR3 is 13 residues long. Germline CDR1 reads DFQATT; CDR2 reads SNEGSKA (reference sequence). CDR3 DNA: TGCGGGGCTTCATTCTCCTCCTCTAATGAGCAGTTCTTC. Translation gives CGASFSSSNEQFF.

This clonotype was counted at least ten times. The chain combines TRBV29-1 with TRBJ2-7; the match to TRBD1 covers 9 bases. V gave up 4 bases and J gave up 1 base; unmatched junction bases: 5. The germline CDR1 and CDR2 sequences are SQVTM and ANQGSEA. This CDR3 is 14 amino acids long. CDR3 in DNA: TGCAGCGTTGTAGGACAGGGGTCGTCCTACGAGCAGTACTTC. This translates into CSVVGQGSSYEQYF.